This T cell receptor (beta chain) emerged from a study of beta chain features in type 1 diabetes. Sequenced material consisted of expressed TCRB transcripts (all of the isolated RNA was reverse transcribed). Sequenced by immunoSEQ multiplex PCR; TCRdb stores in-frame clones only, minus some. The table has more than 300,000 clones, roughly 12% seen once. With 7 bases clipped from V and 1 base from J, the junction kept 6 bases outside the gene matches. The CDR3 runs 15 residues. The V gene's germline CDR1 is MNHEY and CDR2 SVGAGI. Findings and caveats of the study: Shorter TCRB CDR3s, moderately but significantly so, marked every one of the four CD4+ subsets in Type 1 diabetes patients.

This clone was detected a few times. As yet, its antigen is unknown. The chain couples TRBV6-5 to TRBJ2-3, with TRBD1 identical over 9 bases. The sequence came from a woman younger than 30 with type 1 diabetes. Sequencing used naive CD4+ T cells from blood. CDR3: CASTHGDRGTDTQYF. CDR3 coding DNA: TGTGCCAGCACCCACGGGGACAGGGGCACAGATACGCAGTATTTT.